A selection of T cell receptor beta chains follows, all from one sample in a study of graft-versus-host responses after intestinal transplantation. TCRdb's table, derived via immunoSEQ multiplex PCR, lists solely in-frame clones and lacks some. The sample has 20,000 to 30,000 clones; over 80% are singletons. Sequencing used PBMCs, obtained around 28 days after intestinal transplant. Source of these receptors: a human patient who received an intestinal transplant, so some T cells may come from the graft donor. Both conserved end residues are part of each CDR3. The D gene is left open where the match is weak. Expanded clones are given a class, and other clones once, few, many or no size at all.

v_call	j_call	clone_size	d_call	cdr3_aa	cdr3_nt
TRBV9	TRBJ2-1	.	TRBD2	CASSVGLAGYNEQFF	TGTGCCAGCAGCGTAGGACTAGCGGGGTACAATGAGCAGTTCTTC
TRBV11-1	TRBJ2-3	.	.	CASELTQGWEDTQYF	TGTGCCAGCGAGCTTACCCAGGGGTGGGAAGATACGCAGTATTTT
TRBV5-1	TRBJ2-5	.	TRBD2	CASSSGDFQETQYF	TGCGCCAGCTCTAGCGGGGACTTCCAAGAGACCCAGTACTTC
TRBV28	TRBJ1-2	.	.	CASRFWGLRGSYTF	TGTGCCAGCAGGTTCTGGGGGCTACGGGGAAGCTACACCTTC
TRBV2	TRBJ2-3	.	.	CARTVAGRGADTQYF	TGTGCCAGGACTGTCGCTGGGCGGGGTGCGGATACGCAGTATTTT
TRBV6-1	TRBJ1-1	.	.	CASSEDSNMNTEAFF	TGTGCCAGCAGTGAAGACAGCAATATGAACACTGAAGCTTTCTTT
TRBV27	TRBJ2-5	.	.	CASSLWGGGGGETQYF	TGTGCCAGCAGTTTATGGGGAGGGGGGGGTGGCGAGACCCAGTACTTC
TRBV7-9	TRBJ1-2	.	TRBD1	CASSLGQGAGYTF	TGTGCCAGCAGCTTGGGACAGGGGGCGGGCTACACCTTC
TRBV5-1	TRBJ2-3	.	.	CASSSDSPDTQYF	TGCGCCAGCAGCAGCGATAGCCCAGATACGCAGTATTTT
TRBV7-9	TRBJ2-1	once	.	CASSPDRSSYNEQFF	TGTGCCAGCAGCCCGGACAGATCCTCCTACAATGAGCAGTTCTTC
TRBV9	TRBJ2-1	.	.	CASGETAYNEQFF	TGTGCCAGCGGGGAGACTGCCTACAATGAGCAGTTCTTC
TRBV11-2	TRBJ1-2	few	TRBD1	CASSPDRVGLGKGYTF	TGTGCCAGCAGCCCGGACAGGGTGGGCCTGGGGAAGGGCTACACCTTC
TRBV29-1	TRBJ2-3	.	.	CSVEVLADTQYF	TGCAGCGTTGAAGTTCTAGCAGATACGCAGTATTTT